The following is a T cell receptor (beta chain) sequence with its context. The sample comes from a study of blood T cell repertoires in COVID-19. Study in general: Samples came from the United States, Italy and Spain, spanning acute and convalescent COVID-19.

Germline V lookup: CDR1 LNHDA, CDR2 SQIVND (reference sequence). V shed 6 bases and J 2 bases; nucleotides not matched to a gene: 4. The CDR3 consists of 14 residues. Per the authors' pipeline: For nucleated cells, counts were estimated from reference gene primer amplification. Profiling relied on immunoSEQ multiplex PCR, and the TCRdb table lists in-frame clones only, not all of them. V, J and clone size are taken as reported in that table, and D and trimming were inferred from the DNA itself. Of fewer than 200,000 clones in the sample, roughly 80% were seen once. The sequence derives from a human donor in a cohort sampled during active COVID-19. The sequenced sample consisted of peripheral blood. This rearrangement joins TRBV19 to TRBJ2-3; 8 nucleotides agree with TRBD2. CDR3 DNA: TGTGCCAGTAGGGAGCGGGGGCACACAGATACGCAGTATTTT. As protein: CASRERGHTDTQYF.